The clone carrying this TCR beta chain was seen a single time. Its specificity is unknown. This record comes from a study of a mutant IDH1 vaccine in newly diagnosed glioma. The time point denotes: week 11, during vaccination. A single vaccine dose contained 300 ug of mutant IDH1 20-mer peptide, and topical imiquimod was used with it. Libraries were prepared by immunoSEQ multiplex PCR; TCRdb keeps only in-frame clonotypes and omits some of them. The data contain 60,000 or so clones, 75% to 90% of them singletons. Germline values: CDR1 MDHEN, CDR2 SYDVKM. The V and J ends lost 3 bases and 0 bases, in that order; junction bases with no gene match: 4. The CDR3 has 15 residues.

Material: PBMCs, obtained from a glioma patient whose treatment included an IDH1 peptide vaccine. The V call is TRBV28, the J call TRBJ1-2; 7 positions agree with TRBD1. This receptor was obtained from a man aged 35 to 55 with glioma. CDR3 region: CASSFWTGPNYGYTF. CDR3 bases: TGTGCCAGCAGTTTTTGGACAGGACCTAACTATGGCTACACCTTC.